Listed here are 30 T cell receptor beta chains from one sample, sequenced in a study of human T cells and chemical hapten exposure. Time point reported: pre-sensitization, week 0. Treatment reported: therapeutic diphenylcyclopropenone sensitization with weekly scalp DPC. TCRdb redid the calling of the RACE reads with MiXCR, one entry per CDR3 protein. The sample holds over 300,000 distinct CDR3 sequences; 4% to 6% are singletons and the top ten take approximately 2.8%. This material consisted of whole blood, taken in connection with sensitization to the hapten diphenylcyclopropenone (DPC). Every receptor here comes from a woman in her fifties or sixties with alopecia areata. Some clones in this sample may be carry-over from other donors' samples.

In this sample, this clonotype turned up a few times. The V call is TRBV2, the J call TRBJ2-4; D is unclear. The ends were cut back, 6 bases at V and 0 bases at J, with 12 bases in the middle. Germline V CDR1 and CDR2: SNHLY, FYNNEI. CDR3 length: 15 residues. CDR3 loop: CASRSPALAKNIQYF. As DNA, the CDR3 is TGTGCCAGCAGGTCCCCGGCGCTAGCCAAAAACATTCAGTACTTC.

The CDR3 region has the DNA TGCAGTGCTAGAGCCTATTCGGTTCGGTGGATGAACACTGAAGCTTTCTTT. This encodes CSARAYSVRWMNTEAFF. V and J are TRBV20-1 and TRBJ1-1; unclear D gene. Trimming removed 1 base from V and 0 bases from J, with 18 bases in between. Germline assignment: CDR1 DFQATT and CDR2 SNEGSKA (reference sequence). CDR3 length equals 17 residues.

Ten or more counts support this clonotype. The CDR3 protein is CSASLLTSYNEQFF. CDR3 in DNA: TGCAGTGCTTCGCTACTTACCTCCTACAATGAGCAGTTCTTC. V is TRBV20-1 and J is TRBJ2-1; no clear D. The CDR3 covers 14 residues. The germline gives CDR1 DFQATT, CDR2 SNEGSKA (reference sequence). The V end was cut by 5 bases, the J end by 0 bases, with 11 bases between.

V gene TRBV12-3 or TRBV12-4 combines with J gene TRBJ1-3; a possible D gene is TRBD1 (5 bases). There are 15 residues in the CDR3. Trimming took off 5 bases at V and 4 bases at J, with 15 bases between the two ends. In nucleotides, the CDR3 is TGTGCCAGCAGTCTCGCAGGGTCTGGAGGAAACACCATATATTTT. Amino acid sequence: CASSLAGSGGNTIYF.

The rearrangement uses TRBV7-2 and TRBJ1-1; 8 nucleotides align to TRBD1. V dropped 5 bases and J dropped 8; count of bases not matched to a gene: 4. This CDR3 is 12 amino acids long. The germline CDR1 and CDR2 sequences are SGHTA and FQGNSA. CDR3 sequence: CASSTWTGEAFF. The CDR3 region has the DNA TGTGCCAGCAGCACCTGGACAGGGGAAGCTTTCTTT.

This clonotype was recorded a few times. In nucleotides, the CDR3 is TGTGCCAGCAGCGTGTCGACTAGCGGCACAGATACGCAGTATTTT. Its translation: CASSVSTSGTDTQYF. The rearrangement links TRBV9 to TRBJ2-3; 8 nucleotides line up with TRBD2. J gave up 1 base and V 2 bases, and 3 bases lay outside the gene matches. Looked up from germline, CDR1 is SGDLS and CDR2 is YYNGEE. This CDR3 is 15 amino acids long.

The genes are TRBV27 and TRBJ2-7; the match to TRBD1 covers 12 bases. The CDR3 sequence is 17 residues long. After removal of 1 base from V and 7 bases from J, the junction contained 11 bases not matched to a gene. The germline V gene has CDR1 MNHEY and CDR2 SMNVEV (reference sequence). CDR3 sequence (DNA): TGTGCCAGCAGTTTATTAGGGACAGGGGGCGCCCGGGGGGAGCAGTACTTC. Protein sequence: CASSLLGTGGARGEQYF.

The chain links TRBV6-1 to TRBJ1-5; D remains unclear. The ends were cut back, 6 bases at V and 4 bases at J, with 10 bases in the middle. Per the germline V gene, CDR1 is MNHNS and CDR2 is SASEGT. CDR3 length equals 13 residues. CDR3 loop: CASRWTENQPQHF. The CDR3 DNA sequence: TGTGCCAGCAGATGGACGGAGAATCAGCCCCAGCATTTT.

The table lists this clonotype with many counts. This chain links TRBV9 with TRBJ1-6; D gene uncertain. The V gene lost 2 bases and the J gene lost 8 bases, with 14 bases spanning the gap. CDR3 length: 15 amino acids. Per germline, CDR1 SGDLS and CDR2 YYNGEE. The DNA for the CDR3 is TGTGCCAGCAGCGTCGAAGGTACAGATTATTCACCCCTCCACTTT. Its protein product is CASSVEGTDYSPLHF.

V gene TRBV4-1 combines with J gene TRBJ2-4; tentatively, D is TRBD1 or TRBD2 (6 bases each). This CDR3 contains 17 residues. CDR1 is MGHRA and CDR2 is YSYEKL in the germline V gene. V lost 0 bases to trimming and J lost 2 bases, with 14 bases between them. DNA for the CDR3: TGCGCCAGCAGCCAAGATGAGGGGGGATATCCCAAAAACATTCAGTACTTC. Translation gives CASSQDEGGYPKNIQYF.

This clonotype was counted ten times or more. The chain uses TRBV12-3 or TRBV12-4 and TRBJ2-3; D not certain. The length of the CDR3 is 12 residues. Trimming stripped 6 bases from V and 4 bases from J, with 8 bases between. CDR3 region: CASRTEADTQYF. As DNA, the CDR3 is TGTGCCAGCAGAACAGAGGCAGATACGCAGTATTTT.

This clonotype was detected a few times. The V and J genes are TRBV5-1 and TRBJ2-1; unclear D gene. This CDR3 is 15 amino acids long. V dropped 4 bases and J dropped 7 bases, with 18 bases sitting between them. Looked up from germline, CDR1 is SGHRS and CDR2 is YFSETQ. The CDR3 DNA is TGCGCCAGCAGCCCGAACCAGCCCCAGGATAATGAGCAGTTCTTC. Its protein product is CASSPNQPQDNEQFF.

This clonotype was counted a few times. Here the CDR3 reads CASSPPGRLNNEQFF. The CDR3 nucleotides read TGTGCCAGCAGCCCCCCGGGACGCCTTAACAATGAGCAGTTCTTC. The J gene is TRBJ2-1, the V gene TRBV11-2; perhaps D is TRBD1 or TRBD2 (5 bases each). The CDR3 runs to 15 residues. V was shortened by 5 bases and J by 5 bases, with 16 bases between the two germline ends. Looked up from germline, CDR1 is SGHAT and CDR2 is FQNNGV.

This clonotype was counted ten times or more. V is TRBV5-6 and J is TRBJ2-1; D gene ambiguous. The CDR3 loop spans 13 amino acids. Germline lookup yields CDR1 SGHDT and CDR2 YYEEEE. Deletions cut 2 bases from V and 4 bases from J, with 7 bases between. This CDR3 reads CASSFQNYNEQFF. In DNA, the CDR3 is TGTGCCAGCAGCTTCCAAAATTACAATGAGCAGTTCTTC.

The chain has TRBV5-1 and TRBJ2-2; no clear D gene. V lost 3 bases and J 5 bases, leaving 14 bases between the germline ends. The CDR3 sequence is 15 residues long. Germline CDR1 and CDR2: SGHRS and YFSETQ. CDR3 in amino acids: CASSWAGQKTGELFF. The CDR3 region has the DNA TGCGCCAGCAGCTGGGCCGGGCAGAAGACCGGGGAGCTGTTTTTT.

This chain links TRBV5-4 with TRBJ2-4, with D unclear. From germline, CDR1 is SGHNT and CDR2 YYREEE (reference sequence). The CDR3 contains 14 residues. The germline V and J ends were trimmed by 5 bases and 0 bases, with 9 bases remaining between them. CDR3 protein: CASSRGVAKNIQYF. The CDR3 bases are TGTGCCAGCAGTCGTGGGGTAGCCAAAAACATTCAGTACTTC.

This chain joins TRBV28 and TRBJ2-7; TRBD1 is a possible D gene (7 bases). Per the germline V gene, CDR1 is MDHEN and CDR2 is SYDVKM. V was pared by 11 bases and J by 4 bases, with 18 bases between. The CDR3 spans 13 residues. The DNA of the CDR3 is TGTGCCGGTGGGGGGACAGATCATTACGAGCAGTACTTC. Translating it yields CAGGGTDHYEQYF.

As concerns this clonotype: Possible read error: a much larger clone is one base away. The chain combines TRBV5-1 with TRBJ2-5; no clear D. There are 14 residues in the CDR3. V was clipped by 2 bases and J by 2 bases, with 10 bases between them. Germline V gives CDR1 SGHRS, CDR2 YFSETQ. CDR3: CASSFWAVQETQYF. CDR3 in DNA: TGCGCCAGCAGCTTCTGGGCCGTGCAAGAGACCCAGTACTTC.

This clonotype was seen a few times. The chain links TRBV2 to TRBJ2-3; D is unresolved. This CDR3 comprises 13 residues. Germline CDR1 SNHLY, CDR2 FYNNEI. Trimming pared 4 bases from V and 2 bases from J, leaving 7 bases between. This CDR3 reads CASSGDITDTQYF. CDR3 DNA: TGTGCCAGCAGTGGGGATATCACAGATACGCAGTATTTT.

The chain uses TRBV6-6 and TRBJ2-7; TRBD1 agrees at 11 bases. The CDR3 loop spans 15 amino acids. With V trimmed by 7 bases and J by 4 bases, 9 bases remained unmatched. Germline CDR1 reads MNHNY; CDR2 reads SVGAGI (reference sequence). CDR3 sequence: CASIGTGGNLYEQYF. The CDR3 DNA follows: TGTGCCAGCATAGGGACAGGGGGGAACCTTTACGAGCAGTACTTC.

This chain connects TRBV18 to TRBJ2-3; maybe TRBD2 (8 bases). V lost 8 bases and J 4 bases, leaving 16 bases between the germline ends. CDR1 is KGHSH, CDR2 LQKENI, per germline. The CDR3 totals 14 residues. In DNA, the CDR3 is TGTGCCAGCCGGGAGGGGGCGGCCCCAGATACGCAGTATTTT. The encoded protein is CASREGAAPDTQYF.

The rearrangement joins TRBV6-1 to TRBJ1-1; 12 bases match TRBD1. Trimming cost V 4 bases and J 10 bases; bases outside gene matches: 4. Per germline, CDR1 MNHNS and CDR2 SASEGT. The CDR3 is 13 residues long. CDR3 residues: CASSGDRGLGAFF. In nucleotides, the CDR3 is TGTGCCAGCAGTGGGGACAGGGGGCTCGGAGCTTTCTTT.

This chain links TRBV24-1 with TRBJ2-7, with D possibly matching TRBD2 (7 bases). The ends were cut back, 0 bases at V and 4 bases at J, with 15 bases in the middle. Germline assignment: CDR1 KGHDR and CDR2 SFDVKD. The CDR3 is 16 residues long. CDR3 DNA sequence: TGTGCCACCAGTGATTTGCTCGCGGGGGCTATTTACGAGCAGTACTTC. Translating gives CATSDLLAGAIYEQYF.

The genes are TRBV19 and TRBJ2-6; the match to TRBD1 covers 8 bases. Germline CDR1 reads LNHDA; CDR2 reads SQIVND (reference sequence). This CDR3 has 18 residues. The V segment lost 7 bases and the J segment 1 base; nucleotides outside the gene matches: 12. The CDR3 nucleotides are TGTGCCAGTACCTATTTGGGACAGGCGACTTCTGGGGCCAACGTCCTGACTTTC. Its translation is CASTYLGQATSGANVLTF.

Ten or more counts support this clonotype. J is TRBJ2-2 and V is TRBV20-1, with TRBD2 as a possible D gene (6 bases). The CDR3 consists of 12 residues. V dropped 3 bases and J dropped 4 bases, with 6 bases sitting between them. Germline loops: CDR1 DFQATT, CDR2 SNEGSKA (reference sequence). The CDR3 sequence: CSASGGTGELFF. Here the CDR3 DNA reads TGCAGTGCTAGCGGGGGCACCGGGGAGCTGTTTTTT.

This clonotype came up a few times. CDR3 in amino acids: CASSYGTTGGGAFF. The CDR3 DNA sequence: TGTGCCAGCAGTTACGGAACGACGGGTGGAGGAGCTTTCTTT. The rearrangement uses TRBV6-5 and TRBJ1-1; D call uncertain. Trimming stripped 2 bases from V and 10 bases from J, with 17 bases between. This CDR3 has 14 amino acids. Germline assignment: CDR1 MNHEY and CDR2 SVGAGI.

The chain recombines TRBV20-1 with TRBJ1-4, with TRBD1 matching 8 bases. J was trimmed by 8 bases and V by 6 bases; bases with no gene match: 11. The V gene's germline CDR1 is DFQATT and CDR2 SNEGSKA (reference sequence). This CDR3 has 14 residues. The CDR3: CSATGQGRVEKLFF. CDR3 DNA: TGCAGTGCAACCGGACAGGGACGAGTGGAAAAACTGTTTTTT.

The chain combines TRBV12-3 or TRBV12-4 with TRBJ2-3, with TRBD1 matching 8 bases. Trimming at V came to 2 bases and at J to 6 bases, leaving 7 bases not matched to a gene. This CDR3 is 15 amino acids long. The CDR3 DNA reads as TGTGCCAGCAGTTTATCGGCTCAGGGGGCGGATACGCAGTATTTT. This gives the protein CASSLSAQGADTQYF.

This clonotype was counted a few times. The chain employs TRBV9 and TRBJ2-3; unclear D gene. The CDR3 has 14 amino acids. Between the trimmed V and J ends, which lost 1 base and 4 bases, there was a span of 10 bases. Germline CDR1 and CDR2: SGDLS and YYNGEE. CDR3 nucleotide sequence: TGTGCCAGCAGCGTAAGTGGAGAGCCAGATACGCAGTATTTT. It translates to CASSVSGEPDTQYF. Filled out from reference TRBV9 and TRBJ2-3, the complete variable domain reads DSGVTQTPKHLITATGQRVTLRCSPRSGDLSVYWYQQSLDQGLQFLIQYYNGEERAKGNILERFSAQQFPDLHSELNLSSLELGDSALYFCASSVSGEPDTQYFGPGTRLTVL.

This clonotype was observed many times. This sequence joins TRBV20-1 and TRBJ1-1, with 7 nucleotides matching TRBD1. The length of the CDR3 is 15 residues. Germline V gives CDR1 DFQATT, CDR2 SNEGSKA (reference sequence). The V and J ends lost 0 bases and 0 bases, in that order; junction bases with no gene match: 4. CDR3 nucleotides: TGCAGTGCTAGAGATAGGACAGGAATGAACACTGAAGCTTTCTTT. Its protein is CSARDRTGMNTEAFF.